This TCR beta chain appears in the sequencing data of a study of control samples from healthy donors and cancer patients. Sequencing was performed with immunoSEQ multiplex PCR; in TCRdb, only in-frame clones are kept and a portion is missing. This table has 90,000 or so clones, 86% appearing once. J gave up 5 bases and V 1 base, and 4 bases lay outside the gene matches. Germline V CDR1 and CDR2: SEHNR, FQNEAQ (reference sequence). The CDR3 extends over 16 amino acids. The chain carries TRBV7-9 and TRBJ2-3; 12 bases fit TRBD2. Sequenced: blood. The TCR was taken from a woman aged 45-60 years in good health. CDR3 coding DNA: TGTGCCAGCAGCTTAGGACTAGCGGGAGTTATAGATACGCAGTATTTT. It translates to CASSLGLAGVIDTQYF.